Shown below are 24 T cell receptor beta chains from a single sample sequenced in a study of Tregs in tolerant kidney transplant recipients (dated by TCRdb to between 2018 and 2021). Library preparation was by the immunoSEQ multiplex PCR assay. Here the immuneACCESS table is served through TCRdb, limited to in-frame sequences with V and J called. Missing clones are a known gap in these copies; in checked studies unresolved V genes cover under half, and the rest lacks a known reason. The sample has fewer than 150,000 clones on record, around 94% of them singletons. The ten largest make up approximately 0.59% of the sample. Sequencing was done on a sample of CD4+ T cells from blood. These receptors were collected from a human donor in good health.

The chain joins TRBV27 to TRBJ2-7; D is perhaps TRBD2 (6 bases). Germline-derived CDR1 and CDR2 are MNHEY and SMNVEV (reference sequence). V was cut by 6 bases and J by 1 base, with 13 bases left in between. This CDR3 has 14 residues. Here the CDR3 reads CASSRDFSSYEQYF. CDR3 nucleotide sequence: TGTGCCAGCAGCCGGGACTTCTCTTCCTACGAGCAGTACTTC.

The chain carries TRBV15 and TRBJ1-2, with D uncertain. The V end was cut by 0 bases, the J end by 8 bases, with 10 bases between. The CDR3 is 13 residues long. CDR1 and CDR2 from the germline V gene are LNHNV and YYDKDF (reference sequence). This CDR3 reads CATSRDIARGYTF. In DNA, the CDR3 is TGTGCCACCAGCAGAGATATCGCGAGGGGCTACACCTTC.

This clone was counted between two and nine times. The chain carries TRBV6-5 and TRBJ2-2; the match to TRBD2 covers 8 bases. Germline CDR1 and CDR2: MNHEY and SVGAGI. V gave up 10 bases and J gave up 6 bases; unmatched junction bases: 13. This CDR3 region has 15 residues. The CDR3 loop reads CATLRGGAGSGELFF. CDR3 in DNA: TGTGCCACCCTCCGGGGGGGGGCAGGGTCCGGGGAGCTGTTTTTT.

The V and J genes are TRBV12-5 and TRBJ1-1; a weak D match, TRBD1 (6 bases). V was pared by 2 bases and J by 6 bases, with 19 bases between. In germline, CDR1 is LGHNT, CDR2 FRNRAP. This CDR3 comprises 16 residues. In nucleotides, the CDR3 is TGTGCTAGTGGTTTGACCGACGGGGGGCAAGTTCCTGAAGCTTTCTTT. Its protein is CASGLTDGGQVPEAFF.

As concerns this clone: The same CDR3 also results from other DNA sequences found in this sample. Here the CDR3 reads CSVSGFSYEQYF. DNA for the CDR3: TGCAGCGTTTCGGGATTCTCCTACGAGCAGTACTTC. The chain joins TRBV29-1 to TRBJ2-7; perhaps TRBD2 as D (5 bases). This CDR3 region has 12 residues. Germline CDR1 and CDR2: SQVTM and ANQGSEA. The germline V and J ends were trimmed by 5 bases and 0 bases, with 8 bases remaining between them.

The CDR3 loop is CASSSYGTGRGGYTF. CDR3 nucleotide sequence: TGTGCCAGCAGCTCGTACGGGACAGGGAGGGGTGGCTACACCTTC. The chain couples TRBV7-6 to TRBJ1-2; TRBD1 agrees at 9 bases. The CDR3 is 15 amino acids. Germline V CDR1 and CDR2: SGHVS, FNYEAQ. The V gene end was trimmed by 4 bases and the J gene end by 7 bases; junction bases not matched to a gene: 10. Variable domain in full (rest from reference TRBV7-6 and TRBJ1-2): GAGVSQSPRYKVTKRGQDVALRCDPISGHVSLYWYRQALGQGPEFLTYFNYEAQQDKSGLPNDRFSAERPEGSISTLTIQRTEQRDSAMYRCASSSYGTGRGGYTFGSGTRLTVV.

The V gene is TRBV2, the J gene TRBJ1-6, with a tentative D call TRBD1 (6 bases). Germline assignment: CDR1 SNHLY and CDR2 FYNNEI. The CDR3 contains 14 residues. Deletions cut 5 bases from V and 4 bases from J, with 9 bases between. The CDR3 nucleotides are TGTGCCAGCAGTCCTGGACAGTATAATTCACCCCTCCACTTT. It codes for CASSPGQYNSPLHF.

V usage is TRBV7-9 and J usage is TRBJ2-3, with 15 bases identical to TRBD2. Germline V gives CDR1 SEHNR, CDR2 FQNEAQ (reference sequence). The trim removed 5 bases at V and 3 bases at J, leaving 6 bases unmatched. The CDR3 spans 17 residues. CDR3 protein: CASSPGLAGGITDTQYF. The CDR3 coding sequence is TGTGCCAGCAGCCCGGGACTAGCGGGAGGTATAACAGATACGCAGTATTTT.

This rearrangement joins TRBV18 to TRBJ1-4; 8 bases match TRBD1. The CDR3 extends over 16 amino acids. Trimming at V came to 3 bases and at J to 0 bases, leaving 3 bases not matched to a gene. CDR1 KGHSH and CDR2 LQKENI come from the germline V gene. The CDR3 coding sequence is TGTGCCAGCTCACCGGACAGGGTCGCAACTAATGAAAAACTGTTTTTT. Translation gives CASSPDRVATNEKLFF.

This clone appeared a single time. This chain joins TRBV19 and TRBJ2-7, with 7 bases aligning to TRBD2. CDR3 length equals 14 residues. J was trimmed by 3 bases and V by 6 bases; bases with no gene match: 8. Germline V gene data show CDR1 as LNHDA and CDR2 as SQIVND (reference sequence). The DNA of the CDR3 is TGTGCCAGTAGCCTCGGCGGGAGAAGCTACGAGCAGTACTTC. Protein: CASSLGGRSYEQYF.

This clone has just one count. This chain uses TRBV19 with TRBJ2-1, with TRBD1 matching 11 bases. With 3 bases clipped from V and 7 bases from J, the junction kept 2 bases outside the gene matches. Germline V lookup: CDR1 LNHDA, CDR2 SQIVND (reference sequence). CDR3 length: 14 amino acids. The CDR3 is CASSMDRGLNEQFF. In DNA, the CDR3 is TGTGCCAGTAGTATGGACAGGGGGCTTAATGAGCAGTTCTTC.

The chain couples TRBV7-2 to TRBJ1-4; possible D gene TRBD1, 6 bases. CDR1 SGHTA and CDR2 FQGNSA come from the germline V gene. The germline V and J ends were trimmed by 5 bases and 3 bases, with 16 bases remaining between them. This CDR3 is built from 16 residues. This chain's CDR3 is CASSPTGSWANEKLFF. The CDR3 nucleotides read TGTGCCAGCAGCCCTACAGGGTCATGGGCTAATGAAAAACTGTTTTTT.

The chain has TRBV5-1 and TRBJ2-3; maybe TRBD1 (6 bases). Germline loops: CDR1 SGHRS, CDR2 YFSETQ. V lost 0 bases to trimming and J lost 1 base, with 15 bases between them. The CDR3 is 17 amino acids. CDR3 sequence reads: CASSLGYRDPGTDTQYF. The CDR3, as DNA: TGCGCCAGCAGCTTGGGATACAGGGACCCCGGCACAGATACGCAGTATTTT.

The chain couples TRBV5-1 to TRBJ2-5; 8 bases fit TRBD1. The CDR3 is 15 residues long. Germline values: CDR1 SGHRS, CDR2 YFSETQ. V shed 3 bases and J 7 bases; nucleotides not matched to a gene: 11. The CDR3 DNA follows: TGCGCCAGCAGCTCAACAGACAGGGGTGTTTCGACCCAGTACTTC. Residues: CASSSTDRGVSTQYF.

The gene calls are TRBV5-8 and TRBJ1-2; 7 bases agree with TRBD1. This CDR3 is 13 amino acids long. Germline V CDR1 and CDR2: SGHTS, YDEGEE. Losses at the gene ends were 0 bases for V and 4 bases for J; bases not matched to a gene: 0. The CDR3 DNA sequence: TGTGCCAGCAGCTTGGGGACAGGCTATGGCTACACCTTC. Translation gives CASSLGTGYGYTF.

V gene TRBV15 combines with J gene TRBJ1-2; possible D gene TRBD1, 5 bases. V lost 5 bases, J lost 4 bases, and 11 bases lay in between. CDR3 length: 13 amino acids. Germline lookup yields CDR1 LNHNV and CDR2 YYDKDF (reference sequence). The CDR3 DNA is TGTGCCACCAGCGGGGCTGGGCTCTATGGCTACACCTTC. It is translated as CATSGAGLYGYTF. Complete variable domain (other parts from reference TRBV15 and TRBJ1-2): DAMVIQNPRYQVTQFGKPVTLSCSQTLNHNVMYWYQQKSSQAPKLLFHYYDKDFNNEADTPDNFQSRRPNTSFCFLDIRSPGLGDTAMYLCATSGAGLYGYTFGSGTRLTVV.

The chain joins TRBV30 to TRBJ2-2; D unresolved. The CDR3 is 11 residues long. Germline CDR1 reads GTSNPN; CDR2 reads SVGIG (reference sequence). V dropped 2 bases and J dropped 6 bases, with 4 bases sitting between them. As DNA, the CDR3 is TGTGCCTGGAGTTGGGCCGGGGAGCTGTTTTTT. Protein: CAWSWAGELFF.

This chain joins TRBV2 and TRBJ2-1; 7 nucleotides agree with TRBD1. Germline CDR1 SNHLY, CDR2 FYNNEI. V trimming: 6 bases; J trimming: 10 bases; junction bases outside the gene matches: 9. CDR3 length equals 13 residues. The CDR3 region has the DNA TGTGCCAGCAGACAGGGGTCTCTCTCCGAGCAGTTCTTC. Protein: CASRQGSLSEQFF. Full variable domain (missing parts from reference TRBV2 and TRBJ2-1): EPEVTQTPSHQVTQMGQEVILRCVPISNHLYFYWYRQILGQKVEFLVSFYNNEISEKSEIFDDQFSVERPDGSNFTLKIRSTKLEDSAMYFCASRQGSLSEQFFGPGTRLTVL.

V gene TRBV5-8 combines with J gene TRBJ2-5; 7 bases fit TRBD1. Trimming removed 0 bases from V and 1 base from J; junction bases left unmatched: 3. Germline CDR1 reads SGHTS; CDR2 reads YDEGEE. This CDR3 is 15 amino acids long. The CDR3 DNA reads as TGTGCCAGCAGCTTGGGGAACAGGGGCCAAGAGACCCAGTACTTC. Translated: CASSLGNRGQETQYF.

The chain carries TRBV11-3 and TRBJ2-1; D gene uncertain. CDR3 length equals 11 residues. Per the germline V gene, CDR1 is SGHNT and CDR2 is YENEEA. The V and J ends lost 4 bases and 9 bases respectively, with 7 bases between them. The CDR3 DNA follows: TGTGCCAGCAGCTACGGACGTGAGCAGTTCTTC. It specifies CASSYGREQFF.

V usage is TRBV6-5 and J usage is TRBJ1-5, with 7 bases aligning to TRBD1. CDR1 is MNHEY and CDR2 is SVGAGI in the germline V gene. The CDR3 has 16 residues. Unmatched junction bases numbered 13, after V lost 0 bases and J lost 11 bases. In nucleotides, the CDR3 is TGTGCCAGCAGTTACTCGAAAGGACAGGCAAGCGGGGCCCAGCATTTT. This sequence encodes CASSYSKGQASGAQHF.

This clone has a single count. The CDR3 here is CASSLGSGTRGGYTF. The CDR3 nucleotides are TGTGCCAGCAGCTTAGGGTCCGGGACACGGGGCGGCTACACCTTC. This sequence joins TRBV7-2 and TRBJ1-2; D is perhaps TRBD1 (6 bases). Germline V gene sequence: CDR1 SGHTA, CDR2 FQGNSA. With 1 base removed from V and 8 bases from J, the gap between germline ends came to 17 bases. The CDR3 contains 15 residues. Based on the CDR3 plus reference TRBV7-2 and TRBJ1-2, the full variable domain is GAGVSQSPSNKVTEKGKDVELRCDPISGHTALYWYRQSLGQGLEFLIYFQGNSAPDKSGLPSDRFSAERTGGSVSTLTIQRTQQEDSAVYLCASSLGSGTRGGYTFGSGTRLTVV.

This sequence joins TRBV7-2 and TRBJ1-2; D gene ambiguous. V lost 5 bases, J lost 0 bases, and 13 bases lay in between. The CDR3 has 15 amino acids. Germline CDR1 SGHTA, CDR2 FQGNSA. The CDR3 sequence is CASSRIQKPNYGYTF. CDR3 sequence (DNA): TGTGCCAGCAGCCGTATACAGAAACCTAACTATGGCTACACCTTC.

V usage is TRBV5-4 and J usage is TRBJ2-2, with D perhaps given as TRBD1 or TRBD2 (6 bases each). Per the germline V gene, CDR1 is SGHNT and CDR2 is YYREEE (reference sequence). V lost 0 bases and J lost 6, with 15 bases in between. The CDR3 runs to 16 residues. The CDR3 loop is CASSLAVGAGSGELFF. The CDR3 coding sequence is TGTGCCAGCAGCTTGGCGGTGGGGGCGGGATCCGGGGAGCTGTTTTTT.